The 10 T cell receptor beta chains reported below all come from one sample, sequenced in a study of blood T cell repertoires in COVID-19. TCRdb's copy holds only in-frame clones and misses some; the assay was immunoSEQ multiplex PCR. Of 90,000 to 120,000 clones in the sample, 85% to 90% are singletons; the top ten hold 5% to 6.5%. Sequenced: peripheral blood. The receptors were gathered from a human donor in a cohort sampled during active COVID-19.

This chain uses TRBV7-9 with TRBJ2-5; D is perhaps TRBD2 (8 bases). CDR1 is SEHNR, CDR2 FQNEAQ, per germline (reference sequence). This CDR3 has 15 residues. V dropped 8 bases and J dropped 4 bases, with 20 bases sitting between them. CDR3 coding DNA: TGTGCCAGCCGTCAGGGGGTAGCGGGGTCAGAGACCCAGTACTTC. It translates to CASRQGVAGSETQYF.

The chain links TRBV3-1 (or the pseudogene TRBV3-2) to TRBJ1-1; D gene uncertain. The CDR3 is made up of 14 amino acids. The V and J ends lost 1 base and 3 bases respectively, with 9 bases between them. CDR1 is LGHDT, CDR2 YNNKEL, per germline (reference sequence). The CDR3 DNA reads TGTGCCAGCAGCCAAGTTGGCGGGGACACTGAAGCTTTCTTT. It is translated as CASSQVGGDTEAFF.

This chain uses TRBV5-1 with TRBJ2-1; TRBD2 aligns across 12 bases. CDR1 is SGHRS, CDR2 YFSETQ, per germline. The CDR3 has 17 residues. Trimming removed 2 bases from V and 0 bases from J; junction bases left unmatched: 3. The DNA for the CDR3 is TGCGCCAGCAGCTTCACTAGCGGGGGGAGCTCCTACAATGAGCAGTTCTTC. As protein: CASSFTSGGSSYNEQFF. Based on the CDR3 plus reference TRBV5-1 and TRBJ2-1, the full variable domain is KAGVTQTPRYLIKTRGQQVTLSCSPISGHRSVSWYQQTPGQGLQFLFEYFSETQRNKGNFPGRFSGRQFSNSRSEMNVSTLELGDSALYLCASSFTSGGSSYNEQFFGPGTRLTVL.

The chain uses TRBV5-6 and TRBJ1-2; a weak D match, TRBD1 (6 bases). With 2 bases removed from V and 7 bases from J, the gap between germline ends came to 15 bases. CDR1 SGHDT and CDR2 YYEEEE come from the germline V gene. The CDR3 totals 14 residues. The CDR3 region has the DNA TGTGCCAGCAGCTTACCAGAGGGGGTAGGTGGCTACACCTTC. This gives the protein CASSLPEGVGGYTF.

This clone came up once. This chain's CDR3 is CASADPGGEAFF. The CDR3 nucleotides read TGTGCCAGCGCGGACCCGGGGGGCGAAGCTTTCTTT. This sequence joins TRBV3-1 (or the pseudogene TRBV3-2) and TRBJ1-1; D might be TRBD1 (6 bases). Germline V gene sequence: CDR1 LGHDT, CDR2 YNNKEL (reference sequence). The length of the CDR3 is 12 residues. Trimming stripped 8 bases from V and 8 bases from J, with 15 bases between.

V is TRBV10-2 and J is TRBJ1-1; D remains unclear. This CDR3 has 14 residues. V lost 3 bases to trimming and J lost 12 bases, with 20 bases between them. Per the germline V gene, CDR1 is WSHSY and CDR2 is SAAADI. The CDR3 is CASSDLSRTDGTFF. CDR3 DNA: TGCGCCAGCAGTGACCTGAGTCGGACTGATGGGACTTTCTTT.

The rearrangement joins TRBV7-2 to TRBJ2-2, with a tentative D call TRBD1 (6 bases). The germline V gene encodes CDR1 SGHTA and CDR2 FQGNSA. This CDR3 has 15 amino acids. V was trimmed by 0 bases and J by 7 bases, leaving 12 bases between them. CDR3 bases: TGTGCCAGCAGCTTAGCGAGGGGGACGAGCGGGGAGCTGTTTTTT. Protein sequence: CASSLARGTSGELFF.

The rearrangement uses TRBV7-9 and TRBJ2-1; 10 bases map to TRBD1. J was trimmed by 0 bases and V by 5 bases; bases with no gene match: 13. The CDR3 consists of 19 residues. Germline CDR1 SEHNR, CDR2 FQNEAQ (reference sequence). CDR3 sequence (DNA): TGTGCCAGCAGCCCGCTGGGACAGGGGCGCCGGGGCTCCTACAATGAGCAGTTCTTC. Protein product: CASSPLGQGRRGSYNEQFF.

DNA of the CDR3: TGTGCCAGCAAACGACAGGGGACCTACGAGCAGTACTTC. Encoded protein: CASKRQGTYEQYF. The J gene is TRBJ2-7, the V gene TRBV6-5, with 8 positions matching TRBD1. Germline V gene lookup returns CDR1 MNHEY and CDR2 SVGAGI. J lost 2 bases, V lost 7 bases, and 4 bases had no gene match. The CDR3 length is 13 residues.

This sequence joins TRBV3-1 (or the pseudogene TRBV3-2) and TRBJ1-2, with D unclear. CDR1 and CDR2 (germline): LGHDT, YNNKEL (reference sequence). CDR3 size: 16 residues. V lost 4 bases and J 4 bases, leaving 19 bases between the germline ends. CDR3 sequence: CASSPVGGLVIYGYTF. CDR3 nucleotides: TGTGCCAGCAGCCCCGTAGGAGGGCTGGTTATCTATGGCTACACCTTC.